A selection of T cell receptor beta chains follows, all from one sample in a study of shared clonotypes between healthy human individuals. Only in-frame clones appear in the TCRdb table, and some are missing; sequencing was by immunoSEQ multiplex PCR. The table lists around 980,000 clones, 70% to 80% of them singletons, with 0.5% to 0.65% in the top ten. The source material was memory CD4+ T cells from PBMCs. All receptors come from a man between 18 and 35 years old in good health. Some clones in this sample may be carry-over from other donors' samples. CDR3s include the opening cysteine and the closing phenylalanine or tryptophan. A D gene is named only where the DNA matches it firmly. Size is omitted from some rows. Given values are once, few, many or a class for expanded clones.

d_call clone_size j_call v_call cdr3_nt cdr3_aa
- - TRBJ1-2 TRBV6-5 TGTGCCAGCAGTCGGGACATCCTCGGCGGCTATGGCTACACCTTC CASSRDILGGYGYTF
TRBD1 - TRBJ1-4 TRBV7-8 TGTGCCAGCAGCGGCCGGACAGGGGGGTTTGAAAAACTGTTTTTT CASSGRTGGFEKLFF
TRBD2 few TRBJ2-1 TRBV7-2 TGTGCCAGCAGCTTAGCGGCGGGAGGGCGGGCAGATGAGCAGTTCTTC CASSLAAGGRADEQFF
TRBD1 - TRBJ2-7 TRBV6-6 TGTGCCAGCAGTGATATCCGGGACAGGGTAAACGAGCAGTACTTC CASSDIRDRVNEQYF
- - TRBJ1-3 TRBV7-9 TGTGCCAGCAGCTTAGAGTTGGGAGCGGGAAACACCATATATTTT CASSLELGAGNTIYF
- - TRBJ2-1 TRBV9 TGTGCCAGCAGCGTAGCTACGGAGTACCCCTCAGATGAGCAGTTCTTC CASSVATEYPSDEQFF
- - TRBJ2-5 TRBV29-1 TGCAGCGTTGACCAGAACGTGTACCAAGAGACCCAGTACTTC CSVDQNVYQETQYF
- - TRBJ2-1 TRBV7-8 TGTGCCAGCAGCTTAGCGATGGGTGAGCAGTTCTTC CASSLAMGEQFF
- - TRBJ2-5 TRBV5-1 TGCGCCAGCAGCTTGGAGGGCGTGGGAGAGACCCAGTACTTC CASSLEGVGETQYF
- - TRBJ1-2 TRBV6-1 TGTGCCAGCAGTCGGACAGACTATGGCTACACCTTC CASSRTDYGYTF
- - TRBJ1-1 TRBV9 TGTGCCAGCAGCCCAGACGGGGATTGGAACACTGAAGCTTTCTTT CASSPDGDWNTEAFF
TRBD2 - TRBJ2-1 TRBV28 TGTGCCAGCAGTCTAGCGGGAGGGAGTTACAATGAGCAGTTCTTC CASSLAGGSYNEQFF
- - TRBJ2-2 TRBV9 TGTGCCAGCAGCGTGACAAGGGGGAACACCGGGGAGCTGTTTTTT CASSVTRGNTGELFF
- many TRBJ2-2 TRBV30 TGTGCCTGGAGTGTAGGTAGCCCGCGGACCGGGGAGCTGTTTTTT CAWSVGSPRTGELFF
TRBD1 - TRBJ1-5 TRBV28 TGTGCCAGCAGTTTGAGAGGGGGCACGAGGGTTCAGCCCCAGCATTTT CASSLRGGTRVQPQHF
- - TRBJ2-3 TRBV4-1 TGCGCCAGCTGCCCCTGGGCGACTCCTAGCACAGATACGCAGTATTTT CASCPWATPSTDTQYF
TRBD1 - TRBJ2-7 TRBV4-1 TGCGCCAGCAGCCAAGCCGGGACAGGGGCCTCCTACGAGCAGTACTTC CASSQAGTGASYEQYF
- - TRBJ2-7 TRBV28 TGTGCCAGCAGTTTAAGTGGGCCCGGGGTCGACGAGCAGTACTTC CASSLSGPGVDEQYF
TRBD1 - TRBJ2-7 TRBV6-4 TGTGCCAGCAGTGACCAAACAGGGGGCCGGTCTCGCGAGCAGTACTTC CASSDQTGGRSREQYF
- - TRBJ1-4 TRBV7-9 TGTGCCAGCAGCTTGCGGCCCCCAATGGGCGAAAAACTGTTTTTT CASSLRPPMGEKLFF
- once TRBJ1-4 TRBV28 TGTGCCAGCAGTTTCAATCTTGGCGGGGGGGATCGGACTAATGAAAAACTGTTTTTT CASSFNLGGGDRTNEKLFF
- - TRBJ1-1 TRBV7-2 TGTGCCAGCAGCTTGGGTCGGGGGCTATTAGCTTTCTTT CASSLGRGLLAFF
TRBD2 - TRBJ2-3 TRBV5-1 TGCGCCAGCGCCACTAGCGGGAGCATTTTGACGCAGTATTTT CASATSGSILTQYF
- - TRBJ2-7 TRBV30 TGTGCCTGGAGTGTACAGGGGGGGGCAGTGGAGCAGTACTTC CAWSVQGGAVEQYF
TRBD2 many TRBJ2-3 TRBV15 TGTGCCACCAGCAGAGCTCTAGCGGGCCACTCGGAGGATACGCAGTATTTT CATSRALAGHSEDTQYF
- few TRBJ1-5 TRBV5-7 TGTGCCAGCAGCTTTCGTTCCTCGGGGAATCAGCCCCAGCATTTT CASSFRSSGNQPQHF
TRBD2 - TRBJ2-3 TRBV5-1 TGCGCCAGCAGCTCTGGGACTAGCGGGACCACAGATACGCAGTATTTT CASSSGTSGTTDTQYF
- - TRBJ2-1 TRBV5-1 TGCGCCAGCAGCCGAAACGGACCCCAAGTCTACAATGAGCAGTTCTTC CASSRNGPQVYNEQFF
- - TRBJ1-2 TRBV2 TGTGCCAGCAGGGGAAACAGGTATAACTATGGCTACACCTTC CASRGNRYNYGYTF
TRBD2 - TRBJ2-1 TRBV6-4 TGTGCCAGCAGCGAAGGCCCTCGGGCGGGAGCGGAGGAGCAGTTCTTC CASSEGPRAGAEEQFF
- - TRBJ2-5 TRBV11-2 TGTGCCAGCAGCAAAGAAGGGACTTACCTAGGGGAGACCCAGTACTTC CASSKEGTYLGETQYF
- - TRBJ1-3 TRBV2 TGTGCCAGCACACCGGGGGGCTCAGGAAACACCATATATTTT CASTPGGSGNTIYF
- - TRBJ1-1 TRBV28 TGTGCCAGCAGTTACGGACAGACATTTGAGGCTTTCTTT CASSYGQTFEAFF
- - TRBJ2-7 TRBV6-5 TGTGCCAGCAGTGGACGGATGTCCTACGAGCAGTACTTC CASSGRMSYEQYF
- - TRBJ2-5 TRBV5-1 TGCGCCAGCAGCTTGTTTGGGGGGGAGACCCAGTACTTC CASSLFGGETQYF
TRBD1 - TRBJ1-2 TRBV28 TGTGCCAGCAGTTCCTCCCTGACCGGGACAGCGCTATCTGGCTACACCTTC CASSSSLTGTALSGYTF
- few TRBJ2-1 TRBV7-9 TGTGCCAGCAGCTTAGGGATATCTGGCAATGAGCAGTTCTTC CASSLGISGNEQFF
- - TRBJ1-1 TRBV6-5 TGTGCCAGCAGGGGGCCCGGGGGGACTGAAGCTTTCTTT CASRGPGGTEAFF
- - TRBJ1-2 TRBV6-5 TGTGCCGCGAGGGGGTTTACCACCGGGCCCTACACCTTC CAARGFTTGPYTF
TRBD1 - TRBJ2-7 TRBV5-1 TGCGCCAGCGGAGAAGGGGACAGCTCCCACGAGCAGTACTTC CASGEGDSSHEQYF
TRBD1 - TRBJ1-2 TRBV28 TGTGCCAGCAGTAGGGACAGGGGAGCCTCTGGCTACACCTTC CASSRDRGASGYTF
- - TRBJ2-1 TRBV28 TGTGCCAGCAGTTTAGCCGGGACTTGGACGAATGAGCAGTTCTTC CASSLAGTWTNEQFF
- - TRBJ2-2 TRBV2 TGTGCCAGCAGTGAGGTCCCACCTAACACCGGGGAGCTGTTTTTT CASSEVPPNTGELFF
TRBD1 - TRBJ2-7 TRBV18 TGTGCCAGCTCACCGCGGCGAGACAGGGAATTCTACGAGCAGTACTTC CASSPRRDREFYEQYF
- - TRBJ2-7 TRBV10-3 TGTGCCATCAGTATGGACGGAGCCTACGAGCAGTACTTC CAISMDGAYEQYF
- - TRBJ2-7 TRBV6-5 TGTGCCAGCAGTTACACCGGGGCATACGAGCAGTACTTC CASSYTGAYEQYF
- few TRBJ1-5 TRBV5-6 TGTGCCAGCAGCTTGGGGGTGTCTGGGCCCCAGCATTTT CASSLGVSGPQHF
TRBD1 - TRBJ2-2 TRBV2 TGTGCCAGCAGTGAAGCCAGGGGGCAGGGCGGGGAGCTGTTTTTT CASSEARGQGGELFF
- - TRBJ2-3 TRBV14 TGTGCCAGCAGCCAAGCCCAAGGGCGGGGCCATCATGCAGATACGCAGTATTTT CASSQAQGRGHHADTQYF
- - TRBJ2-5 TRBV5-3 TGTGCCAGAAGCGTAACGTTAAGGCCGGGGGAGACCCAGTACTTC CARSVTLRPGETQYF
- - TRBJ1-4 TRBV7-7 TGTGCCAGCAGCTTAGGGGTTGACGAAAAACTGTTTTTT CASSLGVDEKLFF
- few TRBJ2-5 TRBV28 TGTGCCAGCAGTCTATGGGGGGCAGGGGGTGATAAGACCCAGTACTTC CASSLWGAGGDKTQYF
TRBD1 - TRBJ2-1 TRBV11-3 TGTGCCAGCAGCTTAGAAGGGACAGGGGGGCAGTTCTTC CASSLEGTGGQFF
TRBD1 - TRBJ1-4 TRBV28 TGTGCCAGCAGTGGATACAGGGGAACTAATGAAAAACTGTTTTTT CASSGYRGTNEKLFF
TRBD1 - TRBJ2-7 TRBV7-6 TGTGCCAGCTCTCACCCCGGGGGACAGGGCAGCTACGAGCAGTACTTC CASSHPGGQGSYEQYF
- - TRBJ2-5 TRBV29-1 TGCAGCGTAACCTCGGAGACCCAGTACTTC CSVTSETQYF
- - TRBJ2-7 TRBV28 TGTGCCAGCAGTTTTTCGGTGTTTGGGGGCTACGAGCAGTACTTC CASSFSVFGGYEQYF
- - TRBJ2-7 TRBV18 TGTGCCAGCTCACCGGTTCAACAGGGCGAGCAGTACTTC CASSPVQQGEQYF
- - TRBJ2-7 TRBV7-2 TGTGCCAGCAGCTCCCTCTCCGGGGGTCCGCGCGAGCAGTACTTC CASSSLSGGPREQYF